The text below deals with one TCR beta chain. The authors' processing: For nucleated cells, counts were estimated from reference gene primer amplification. This table comes from immunoSEQ multiplex PCR, and its TCRdb copy is limited to in-frame clones, with some not included. V and J calls and clone size are given by that table; D and trimming were obtained from the DNA. This table has a few hundred thousand clones, around 85% appearing once. The data stem from a study of blood T cell repertoires in COVID-19. About the research overall: Donors in the United States, Italy and Spain gave samples during acute or convalescent COVID-19. Sample material is recorded as cDNA or gDNA derived from T cells, B-cell-depleted T cells, or PBMCs.

J gave up 2 bases and V 4 bases, and 5 bases lay outside the gene matches. This CDR3 contains 15 residues. In germline, CDR1 is SGHTA, CDR2 FQGTGA. The clonotype originates from a woman in her forties or fifties with acute or convalescent COVID-19. The chain is built from TRBV7-3 and TRBJ2-7; 10 nucleotides agree with TRBD1. Sequencing used peripheral blood. The CDR3 loop is CASSSVGQGTYEQYF. The DNA for the CDR3 is TGTGCCAGCAGCTCCGTGGGACAGGGGACCTACGAGCAGTACTTC.